Ten or more counts support the clone carrying this T cell receptor beta chain. The junction departs from the called germline gene at one end, perhaps through a read error. This specimen belongs to a study of T cells in Graves' hyperthyroidism and ophthalmopathy. Template material for amplifying TCR beta CDR3 regions consisted of RNA transcripts. First-round RT-PCR targeting the TCR CDR3 was performed with the HTBI primer set. TCRdb re-called the multiplex PCR reads through MiXCR, storing one row per CDR3 protein. Among 620,000 or so distinct CDR3 sequences listed, around 15% were seen once. Germline assignment: CDR1 SNHLY and CDR2 FYNNEI. The CDR3 is 15 residues long.

This chain uses TRBV2 with TRBJ2-3; possible D gene TRBD2, 6 bases. The TCR originated in a woman aged 50 to 60 with Graves' ophthalmopathy. Sequenced: blood. The CDR3 loop reads CASRVLASPTDTRYF. CDR3 DNA: TGTGCCAGCAGAGTCCTAGCGTCTCCCACAGATACGCGGTATTTT.